These T cell receptor beta chains were read from a single sample in a study of T cell repertoires in cytomegalovirus infection. MiXCR was run by TCRdb on the reads, yielding one entry per CDR3 protein. The sample has around 740,000 distinct CDR3 sequences, 35% seen once. Sample: PBMCs. The receptors were sampled from a human donor in good health (CMV status not recorded). Some clones in this sample may be carry-over from other donors' samples. Each CDR3 is given with its conserved first and last residue. The D gene is left open where the match is weak. Clone size is shown for a subset of rows, as once, few, many or a class of expanded clone.

abundance	j_gene	v_gene	d_gene	len	CDR3nt	CDR3aa
few	TRBJ2-7	TRBV10-3	-	15	TGTGCCATCAGCCCCCTAGACTCGACCCTCTACGAGCAGTACTTC	CAISPLDSTLYEQYF
-	TRBJ1-1	TRBV5-1	-	15	TGCGCCAGCAGCTCCGGGGGGGGGTTGGGCACTGAAGCTTTCTTT	CASSSGGGLGTEAFF
-	TRBJ2-6	TRBV10-3	-	15	TGTGCCATCAGTCAACCACTCTCTGGGGCCAACGTCCTGACTTTC	CAISQPLSGANVLTF
few	TRBJ1-2	TRBV30	-	11	TGTGCCTGGAGACAGAACTATGGCTACACCTTC	CAWRQNYGYTF
few	TRBJ2-7	TRBV6-1	-	14	TGTGCCAGCATGGCGGAGCGCCTTGGATACGAGCAGTACTTC	CASMAERLGYEQYF
few	TRBJ1-5	TRBV29-1	-	13	TGCAGCGTTTCGGACGGGATTTATCAGCCCCAGCATTTT	CSVSDGIYQPQHF
-	TRBJ2-1	TRBV9	TRBD2	16	TGTGCCAGCAGCGTAGATTTTAGCGGGGCCAACAATGAGCAGTTCTTC	CASSVDFSGANNEQFF
-	TRBJ2-3	TRBV7-6	TRBD2	17	TGTGCCAGCAGCTTAAGGTCGGGAGGGCGCTACACAGATACGCAGTATTTT	CASSLRSGGRYTDTQYF
few	TRBJ2-7	TRBV19	-	14	TGTGCCAGTAGTCCCGACTATAAGTCCTACGAGCAGTACTTC	CASSPDYKSYEQYF
-	TRBJ2-3	TRBV19	-	14	TGTGCCAGTAGGTATACAGGGCTCCGGGATACGCAGTATTTT	CASRYTGLRDTQYF
few	TRBJ1-6	TRBV5-1	-	14	TGCGCCAGCAGCCGCGCAGGGAGGAATTCACCCCTCCACTTT	CASSRAGRNSPLHF
few	TRBJ2-3	TRBV28	-	14	TGTGCCAGCAGGTCAGAGTCTGGCACAGATACGCAGTATTTT	CASRSESGTDTQYF
-	TRBJ1-1	TRBV10-3	TRBD1	14	TGTGCCATCAGGGGGTGGACAGGGAACACTGAAGCTTTCTTT	CAIRGWTGNTEAFF
few	TRBJ1-5	TRBV12-3/TRBV12-4	-	14	TGTGCCAGCAGTTTAGAATATGCGGTCCAGCCCCAGCATTTT	CASSLEYAVQPQHF
-	TRBJ1-5	TRBV19	-	16	TGTGCCAGTACCAAAGCCGGGGGGCAGGGCAATCCGCCCCAGCATTTT	CASTKAGGQGNPPQHF
-	TRBJ2-1	TRBV28	-	15	TGTGCCAGCAGACCAGGATCAGCAGGGGGGGATGAGCAGTTCTTC	CASRPGSAGGDEQFF
few	TRBJ2-1	TRBV6-2/TRBV6-3	TRBD2	19	TGTGCCAGCAGCCAGACTAGCGGGAGGGAAGGGGCCGGAGTAAATGAGCAGTTCTTC	CASSQTSGREGAGVNEQFF
few	TRBJ2-7	TRBV19	TRBD1	13	TGTGCCAGTAGTTTTGACAGGGGTATCGAGCAGTACTTC	CASSFDRGIEQYF
few	TRBJ2-5	TRBV11-2	-	17	TGTGCCAGCAGCTTAGATTGGCGACAGACGTACCAAGAGACCCAGTACTTC	CASSLDWRQTYQETQYF
-	TRBJ1-2	TRBV24-1	-	14	TGTGCCACCAGTGATTTAGACAGCAGTTATGGCTACACCTTC	CATSDLDSSYGYTF
few	TRBJ2-7	TRBV10-3	-	15	TGTGCCATCAGTGATAACGGGACGCCCTCCTACGAGCAGTACTTC	CAISDNGTPSYEQYF
-	TRBJ1-1	TRBV14	-	14	TGTGCCAGCAGCAGGCCGACTTTGAACACTGAAGCTTTCTTT	CASSRPTLNTEAFF
once	TRBJ1-2	TRBV19	-	14	TGTGCCAGTAGTTCCCGAGACAGGCCTGGCGGCTACACCTTC	CASSSRDRPGGYTF
-	TRBJ1-2	TRBV19	-	13	TGTGCCAGTAGTATAGACCAGGGTCGGGGCTACACCTTC	CASSIDQGRGYTF
-	TRBJ1-5	TRBV28	-	12	TGTGCCAGCCAGACGGCTAATCAGCCCCAGCATTTT	CASQTANQPQHF